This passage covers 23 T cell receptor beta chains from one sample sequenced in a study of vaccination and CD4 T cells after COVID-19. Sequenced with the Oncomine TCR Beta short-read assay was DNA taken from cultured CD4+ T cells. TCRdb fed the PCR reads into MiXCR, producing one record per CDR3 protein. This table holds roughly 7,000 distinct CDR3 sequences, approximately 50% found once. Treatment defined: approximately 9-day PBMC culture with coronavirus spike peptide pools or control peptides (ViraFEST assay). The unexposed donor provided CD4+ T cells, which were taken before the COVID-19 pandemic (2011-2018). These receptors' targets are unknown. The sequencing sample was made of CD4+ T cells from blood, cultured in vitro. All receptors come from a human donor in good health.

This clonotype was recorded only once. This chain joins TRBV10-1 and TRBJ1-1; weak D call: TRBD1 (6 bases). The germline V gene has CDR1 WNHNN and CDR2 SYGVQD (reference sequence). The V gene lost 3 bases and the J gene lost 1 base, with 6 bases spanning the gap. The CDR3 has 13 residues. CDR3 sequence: CASSEQGNTEAFF. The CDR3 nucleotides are TGCGCCAGCAGTGAACAGGGGAACACTGAAGCTTTCTTT.

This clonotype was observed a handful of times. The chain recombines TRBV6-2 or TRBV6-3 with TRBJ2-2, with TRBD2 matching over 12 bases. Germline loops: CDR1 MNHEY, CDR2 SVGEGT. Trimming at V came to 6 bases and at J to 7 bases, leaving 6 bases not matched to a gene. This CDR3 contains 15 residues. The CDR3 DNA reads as TGTGCCAGCAGCCTAGCGGGGGGGCCCAGCGGGGAGCTGTTTTTT. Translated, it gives CASSLAGGPSGELFF.

CDR3 loop: CASSRNQPQHF. Here the CDR3 DNA reads TGTGCCAGCAGCCGAAATCAGCCCCAGCATTTT. The chain joins TRBV5-8 to TRBJ1-5; D is undetermined. The CDR3 runs 11 residues. Germline V gives CDR1 SGHTS, CDR2 YDEGEE. V gave up 4 bases and J gave up 4 bases, with 3 bases separating them.

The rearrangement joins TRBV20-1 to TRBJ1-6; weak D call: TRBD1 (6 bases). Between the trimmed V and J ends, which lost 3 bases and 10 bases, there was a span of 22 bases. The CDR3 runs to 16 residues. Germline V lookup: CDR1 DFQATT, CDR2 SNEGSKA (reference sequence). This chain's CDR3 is CSARTVITGKGSPLHF. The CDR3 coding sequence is TGCAGTGCTAGGACCGTAATCACAGGGAAAGGATCACCCCTCCACTTT.

Here the CDR3 DNA reads TGTGCCAGTAGTATAGGCAGCCACTCTGGAAACACCATATATTTT. Translated, it gives CASSIGSHSGNTIYF. The chain employs TRBV19 and TRBJ1-3, with no clear D. V lost 1 base to trimming and J lost 0 bases, with 7 bases between them. The length of the CDR3 is 15 residues. Germline CDR1 reads LNHDA; CDR2 reads SQIVND (reference sequence).

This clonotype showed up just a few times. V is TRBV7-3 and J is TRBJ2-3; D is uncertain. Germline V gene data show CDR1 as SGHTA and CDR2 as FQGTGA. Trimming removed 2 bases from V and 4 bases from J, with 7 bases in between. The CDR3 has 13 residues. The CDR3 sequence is CASSLSKADTQYF. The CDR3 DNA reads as TGTGCCAGCAGCTTATCGAAGGCAGATACGCAGTATTTT.

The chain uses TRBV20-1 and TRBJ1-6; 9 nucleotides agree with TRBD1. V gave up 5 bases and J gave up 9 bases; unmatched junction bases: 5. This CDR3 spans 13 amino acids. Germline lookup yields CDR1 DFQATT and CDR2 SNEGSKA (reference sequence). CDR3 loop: CSALDRGSSPLHF. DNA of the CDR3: TGCAGTGCTTTGGACAGGGGCAGTTCACCCCTCCACTTT.

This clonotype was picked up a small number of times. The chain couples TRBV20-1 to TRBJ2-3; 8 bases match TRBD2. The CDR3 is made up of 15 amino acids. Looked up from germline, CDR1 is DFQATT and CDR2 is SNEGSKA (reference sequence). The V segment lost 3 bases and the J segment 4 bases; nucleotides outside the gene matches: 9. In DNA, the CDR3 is TGCAGTGCTAGCGGTAGCGGGGCTTGGGCAGATACGCAGTATTTT. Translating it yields CSASGSGAWADTQYF.

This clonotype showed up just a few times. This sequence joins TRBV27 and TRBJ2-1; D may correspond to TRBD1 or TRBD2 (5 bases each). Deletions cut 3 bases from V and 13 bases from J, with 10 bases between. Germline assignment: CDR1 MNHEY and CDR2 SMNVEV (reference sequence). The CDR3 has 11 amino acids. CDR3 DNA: TGTGCCAGCAGTTTTGGGGGACCCCAGTTCTTC. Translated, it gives CASSFGGPQFF.

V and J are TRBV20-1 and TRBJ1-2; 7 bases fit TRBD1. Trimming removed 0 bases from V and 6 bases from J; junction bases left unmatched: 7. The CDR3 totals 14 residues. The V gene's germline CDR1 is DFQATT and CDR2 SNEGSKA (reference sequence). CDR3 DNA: TGCAGTGCTAGAGAGGGGGGACAGTTCCATGGCTACACCTTC. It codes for CSAREGGQFHGYTF.

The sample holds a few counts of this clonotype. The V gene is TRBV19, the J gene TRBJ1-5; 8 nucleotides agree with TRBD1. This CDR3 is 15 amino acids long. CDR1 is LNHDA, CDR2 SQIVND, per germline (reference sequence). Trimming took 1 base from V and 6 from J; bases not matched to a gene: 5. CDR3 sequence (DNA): TGTGCCAGTAGTATAGTCACAGGGGGTGGTCAGCCCCAGCATTTT. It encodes CASSIVTGGGQPQHF.

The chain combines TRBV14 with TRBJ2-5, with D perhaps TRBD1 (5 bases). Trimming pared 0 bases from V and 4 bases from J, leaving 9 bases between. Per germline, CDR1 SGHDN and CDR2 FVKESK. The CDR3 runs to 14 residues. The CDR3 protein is CASSQDRARETQYF. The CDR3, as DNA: TGTGCCAGCAGCCAAGACAGGGCTAGAGAGACCCAGTACTTC.

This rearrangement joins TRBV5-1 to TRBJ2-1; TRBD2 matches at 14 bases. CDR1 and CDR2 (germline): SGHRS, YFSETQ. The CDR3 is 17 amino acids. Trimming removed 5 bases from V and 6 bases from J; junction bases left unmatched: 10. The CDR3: CASSRLAGGQVVNEQFF. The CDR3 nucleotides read TGCGCCAGCAGTCGACTAGCGGGGGGGCAGGTAGTCAATGAGCAGTTCTTC.

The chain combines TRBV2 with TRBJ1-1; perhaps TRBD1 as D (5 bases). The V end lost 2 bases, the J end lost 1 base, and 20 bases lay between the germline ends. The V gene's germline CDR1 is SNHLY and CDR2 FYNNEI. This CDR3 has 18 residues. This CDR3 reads CASSEYAGTGRANTEAFF. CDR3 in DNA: TGTGCCAGCAGTGAATATGCAGGGACGGGCCGGGCGAACACTGAAGCTTTCTTT.

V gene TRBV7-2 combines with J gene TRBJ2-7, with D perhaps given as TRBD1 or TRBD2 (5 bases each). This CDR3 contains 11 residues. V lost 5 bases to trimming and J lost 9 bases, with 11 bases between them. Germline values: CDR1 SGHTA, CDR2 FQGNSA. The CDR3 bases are TGTGCCAGCAGCGAGGGACCCCTGCAGTACTTC. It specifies CASSEGPLQYF.

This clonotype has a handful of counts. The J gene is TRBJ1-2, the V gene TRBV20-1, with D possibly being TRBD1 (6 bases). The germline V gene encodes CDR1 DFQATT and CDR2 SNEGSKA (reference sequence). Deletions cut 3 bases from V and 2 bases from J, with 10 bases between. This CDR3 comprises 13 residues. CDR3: CSASDQGNYGYTF. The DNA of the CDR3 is TGCAGTGCTAGCGACCAGGGGAACTATGGCTACACCTTC.

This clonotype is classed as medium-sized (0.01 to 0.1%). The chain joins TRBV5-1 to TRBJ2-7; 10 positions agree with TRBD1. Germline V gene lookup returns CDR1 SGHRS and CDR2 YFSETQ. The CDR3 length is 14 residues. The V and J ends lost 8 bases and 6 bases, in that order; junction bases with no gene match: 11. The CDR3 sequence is CASELGTGAGEQYF. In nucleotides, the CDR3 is TGCGCCAGTGAGTTAGGGACAGGGGCAGGCGAGCAGTACTTC. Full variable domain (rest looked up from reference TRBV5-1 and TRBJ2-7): KAGVTQTPRYLIKTRGQQVTLSCSPISGHRSVSWYQQTPGQGLQFLFEYFSETQRNKGNFPGRFSGRQFSNSRSEMNVSTLELGDSALYLCASELGTGAGEQYFGPGTRLTVT.

The CDR3: CASSETGGSPLHF. Here the CDR3 DNA reads TGTGCCAGCAGTGAAACCGGAGGATCACCCCTCCACTTT. V usage is TRBV25-1 and J usage is TRBJ1-6; unclear D gene. Germline V gene data show CDR1 as MGHDK and CDR2 as SYGVNS. This CDR3 contains 13 residues. Trimming shortened V by 2 bases and J by 10 bases, and 9 bases separated the two germline ends. The variable domain in full, with the rest retrieved from reference TRBV25-1 and TRBJ1-6, is EADIYQTPRYLVIGTGKKITLECSQTMGHDKMYWYQQDPGMELHLIHYSYGVNSTEKGDLSSESTVSRIRTEHFPLTLESARPSHTSQYLCASSETGGSPLHFGNGTRLTVT.

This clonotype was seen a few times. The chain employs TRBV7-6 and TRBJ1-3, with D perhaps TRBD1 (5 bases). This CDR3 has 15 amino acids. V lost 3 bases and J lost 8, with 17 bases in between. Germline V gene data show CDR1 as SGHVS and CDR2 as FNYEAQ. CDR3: CASSFLGGSEYTIYF. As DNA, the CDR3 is TGTGCCAGCAGCTTCTTGGGGGGGTCGGAATACACCATATATTTT. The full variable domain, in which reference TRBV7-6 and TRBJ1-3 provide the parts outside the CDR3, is GAGVSQSPRYKVTKRGQDVALRCDPISGHVSLYWYRQALGQGPEFLTYFNYEAQQDKSGLPNDRFSAERPEGSISTLTIQRTEQRDSAMYRCASSFLGGSEYTIYFGEGSWLTVV.

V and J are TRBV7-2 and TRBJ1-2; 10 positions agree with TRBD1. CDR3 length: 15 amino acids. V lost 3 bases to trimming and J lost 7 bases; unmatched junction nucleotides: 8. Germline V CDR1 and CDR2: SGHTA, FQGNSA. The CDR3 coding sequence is TGTGCCAGCAGCTTGGAAACGTGGACAGGGGGTGGCTACACCTTC. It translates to CASSLETWTGGGYTF.

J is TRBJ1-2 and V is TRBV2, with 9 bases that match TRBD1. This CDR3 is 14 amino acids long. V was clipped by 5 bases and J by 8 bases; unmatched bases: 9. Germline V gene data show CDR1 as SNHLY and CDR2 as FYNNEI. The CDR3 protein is CASSRDRDVYGYTF. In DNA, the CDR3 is TGTGCCAGCAGTAGGGACAGGGACGTATACGGCTACACCTTC.

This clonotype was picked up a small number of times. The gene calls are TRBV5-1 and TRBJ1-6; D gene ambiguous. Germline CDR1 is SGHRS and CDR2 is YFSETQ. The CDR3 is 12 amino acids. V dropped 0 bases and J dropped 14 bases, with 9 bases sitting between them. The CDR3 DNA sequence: TGCGCCAGCAGCTTGGGCGGTCGGGCCCTCCACTTT. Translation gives CASSLGGRALHF.

CDR3 bases: TGTGCCAGTAGTCCGAGACGGGATAATTCACCCCTCCACTTT. It specifies CASSPRRDNSPLHF. V and J are TRBV19 and TRBJ1-6; D not resolved. In germline, CDR1 is LNHDA, CDR2 SQIVND (reference sequence). This CDR3 has 14 residues. Between the trimmed V and J ends, which lost 5 bases and 5 bases, there was a span of 10 bases. The variable domain in full, with the rest retrieved from reference TRBV19 and TRBJ1-6, is DGGITQSPKYLFRKEGQNVTLSCEQNLNHDAMYWYRQDPGQGLRLIYYSQIVNDFQKGDIAEGYSVSREKKESFPLTVTSAQKNPTAFYLCASSPRRDNSPLHFGNGTRLTVT.